This T cell receptor (beta chain) is drawn from a study of identical twins. Template switching added a universal primer binding site, and final cDNA carried unique molecular identifiers. Using its own MiXCR run on the 5' RACE reads, TCRdb lists one record per CDR3 protein. The top ten clones hold about 0.4% of a sample with about 530,000 distinct CDR3 sequences, roughly 15% of them seen once. These data are also associated with another study on yellow fever vaccine responses in identical twins.

The sample comprised CD4+ T cells sorted from blood. The receptor was isolated from a woman aged 18-35 years in good health.

As DNA, the CDR3 is TGTGCCAGCAGCCAAGAACTGGCAGGGGAAGGGGTAGAGCAGTTCTTC. It yields the protein CASSQELAGEGVEQFF. The V and J genes are TRBV14 and TRBJ2-1, with D possibly matching TRBD1 (6 bases). The germline V and J ends were trimmed by 0 bases and 10 bases, with 19 bases remaining between them. The CDR3 has 16 amino acids. Looked up from germline, CDR1 is SGHDN and CDR2 is FVKESK.